Listed here are 32 T cell receptor beta chains from one sample, sequenced in a study of cytomegalovirus exposure and HLA in healthy donors. The assay was immunoSEQ multiplex PCR, and TCRdb's table has in-frame clones only and misses some. The sample includes 150,000 to 200,000 clones, less than 90% of them seen just once. The specimen sequenced was PBMCs. The receptors derive from a woman under 30 in good health and CMV-seronegative.

V and J are TRBV7-9 and TRBJ1-2, with D possibly matching TRBD1 (6 bases). With 4 bases removed from V and 8 bases from J, the gap between germline ends came to 23 bases. This CDR3 contains 16 residues. Looked up from germline, CDR1 is SEHNR and CDR2 is FQNEAQ (reference sequence). The CDR3 protein is CASSSPRDTTGGGYTF. The CDR3 region has the DNA TGTGCCAGCAGCTCACCACGGGACACAACTGGTGGGGGCTACACCTTC.

The J gene is TRBJ1-2, the V gene TRBV2, with 7 nucleotides matching TRBD1. Per the germline V gene, CDR1 is SNHLY and CDR2 is FYNNEI. Losses at the gene ends were 5 bases for V and 2 bases for J; bases not matched to a gene: 8. The CDR3 extends over 15 amino acids. The CDR3 is CASSTSQGGNYGYTF. CDR3 bases: TGTGCCAGCAGTACAAGCCAGGGGGGAAACTATGGCTACACCTTC.

In DNA form, the CDR3 reads TGTGCCAGCAGCGTAGAGGGAGGGTATCGGTATGGCTACACCTTC. Its protein is CASSVEGGYRYGYTF. This rearrangement joins TRBV9 to TRBJ1-2; D is undetermined. The CDR3 covers 15 residues. The germline CDR1 and CDR2 sequences are SGDLS and YYNGEE. V was clipped by 0 bases and J by 5 bases, with 14 bases between them.

V is TRBV27 and J is TRBJ2-3, with TRBD2 matching over 9 bases. CDR1 and CDR2 (germline): MNHEY, SMNVEV (reference sequence). Germline trimming cut 1 base from V and 7 bases from J; bases unmatched to any gene: 6. This CDR3 has 15 residues. The CDR3 here is CASSLLAGDANTQYF. The CDR3 coding sequence is TGTGCCAGCAGTTTATTAGCGGGAGACGCCAATACGCAGTATTTT.

Turning to this clone: This CDR3 is also generated by other DNA sequences in the sample. The chain recombines TRBV6-1 with TRBJ2-7; 8 positions agree with TRBD1. CDR1 is MNHNS, CDR2 SASEGT, per germline. This CDR3 comprises 14 residues. The ends lost 0 bases at V and 3 bases at J; junction bases unmatched: 1. CDR3: CASSEAGQGYEQYF. The CDR3 bases are TGTGCCAGCAGTGAAGCAGGACAGGGCTACGAGCAGTACTTC.

The chain has TRBV10-3 and TRBJ2-7, with 7 bases identical to TRBD1. The CDR3 consists of 12 residues. J was trimmed by 2 bases and V by 6 bases; bases with no gene match: 1. Germline CDR1 is ENHRY and CDR2 is SYGVKD. The CDR3 spells CAISDRAYEQYF. DNA for the CDR3: TGTGCCATCAGCGACAGGGCCTACGAGCAGTACTTC.

This chain connects TRBV2 to TRBJ1-5, with 10 nucleotides matching TRBD1. The CDR3 has 15 residues. CDR1 is SNHLY and CDR2 is FYNNEI in the germline V gene. V shed 6 bases and J 4 bases; nucleotides not matched to a gene: 6. Here the CDR3 reads CASRNRDRGNQPQHF. The DNA of the CDR3 is TGTGCCAGCAGGAACCGGGACAGGGGAAATCAGCCCCAGCATTTT.

V is TRBV29-1 and J is TRBJ1-5, with a weak D call TRBD1 (5 bases). Germline V lookup: CDR1 SQVTM, CDR2 ANQGSEA. V shed 6 bases and J shed 4 bases, with 10 bases lying between them. CDR3 length: 12 amino acids. CDR3: CSVGGLNQPQHF. The CDR3 bases are TGCAGCGTGGGGGGACTTAATCAGCCCCAGCATTTT. The variable domain in full, completed from reference TRBV29-1 and TRBJ1-5, reads SAVISQKPSRDICQRGTSLTIQCQVDSQVTMMFWYRQQPGQSLTLIATANQGSEATYESGFVIDKFPISRPNLTFSTLTVSNMSPEDSSIYLCSVGGLNQPQHFGDGTRLSIL.

This clone was counted a few times. V usage is TRBV6-1 and J usage is TRBJ2-7; TRBD1 matches 9 bases. From germline, CDR1 is MNHNS and CDR2 SASEGT. With V trimmed by 2 bases and J by 4 bases, 3 bases remained unmatched. This CDR3 region has 14 residues. The CDR3 region has the DNA TGTGCCAGCAGTGAAACCGGGACAGGGTACGAGCAGTACTTC. Protein product: CASSETGTGYEQYF.

The CDR3 sequence is CASSLRGAGYEQYF. CDR3 DNA: TGTGCCAGCAGCTTGCGGGGGGCGGGGTACGAGCAGTACTTC. The rearrangement uses TRBV11-2 and TRBJ2-7; 8 bases match TRBD2. The CDR3 loop spans 14 amino acids. The trim removed 3 bases at V and 4 bases at J, leaving 5 bases unmatched. Germline V gene lookup returns CDR1 SGHAT and CDR2 FQNNGV.

The chain joins TRBV18 to TRBJ2-1, with D hard to call. V was pared by 1 base and J by 4 bases, with 11 bases between. The CDR3 consists of 15 residues. Germline V gives CDR1 KGHSH, CDR2 LQKENI. CDR3 residues: CASSPLTSPYNEQFF. In DNA, the CDR3 is TGTGCCAGCTCACCACTGACTTCTCCTTACAATGAGCAGTTCTTC. Variable domain in full (rest from reference TRBV18 and TRBJ2-1): NAGVMQNPRHLVRRRGQEARLRCSPMKGHSHVYWYRQLPEEGLKFMVYLQKENIIDESGMPKERFSAEFPKEGPSILRIQQVVRGDSAAYFCASSPLTSPYNEQFFGPGTRLTVL.

The V gene is TRBV6-5, the J gene TRBJ2-1; 11 bases match TRBD2. Germline values: CDR1 MNHEY, CDR2 SVGAGI. V gave up 0 bases and J gave up 7 bases; unmatched junction bases: 2. The length of the CDR3 is 15 residues. The CDR3 spells CASSYSSSGGNEQFF. The DNA for the CDR3 is TGTGCCAGCAGTTACTCGTCTAGCGGGGGGAATGAGCAGTTCTTC.

This clone was recorded a few times. CDR3 protein: CASSIGTGNTGELFF. Written as DNA, the CDR3 is TGTGCCAGTAGTATCGGGACAGGGAACACCGGGGAGCTGTTTTTT. The chain is built from TRBV19 and TRBJ2-2, with 8 positions matching TRBD1. Trimming cost V 3 bases and J 1 base; bases outside gene matches: 1. Germline CDR1 and CDR2: LNHDA and SQIVND (reference sequence). The CDR3 is 15 residues long.

Notes on this clone: The missing conserved phenylalanine or tryptophan at the end of this CDR3 makes a read error likely. The DNA is omitted, as the CDR3 cannot be located on it reliably, and the CDR3 follows TCRdb's listing. This sequence joins TRBV15 and TRBJ2-7; the table's D gene call, TRBD2, was not cross checked with the DNA. From germline, CDR1 is LNHNV and CDR2 YYDKDF (reference sequence). 13 amino acids form the CDR3, both terminal residues included. This chain's CDR3 is CATSWGRGGPSTI.

This chain joins TRBV10-3 and TRBJ2-2; TRBD1 matches at 9 bases. From germline, CDR1 is ENHRY and CDR2 SYGVKD. V trimming: 6 bases; J trimming: 6 bases; junction bases outside the gene matches: 8. The CDR3 spans 15 residues. The CDR3 loop reads CAISGNRGQSGELFF. CDR3 DNA: TGTGCCATCAGCGGAAACAGGGGGCAATCCGGGGAGCTGTTTTTT.

The chain is built from TRBV19 and TRBJ1-2, with 7 bases that match TRBD1. The CDR3 spans 16 residues. The germline V gene has CDR1 LNHDA and CDR2 SQIVND (reference sequence). After removal of 7 bases from V and 1 base from J, the junction contained 12 bases not matched to a gene. The CDR3: CASTPPEGADNYGYTF. The CDR3 DNA reads as TGTGCCAGTACCCCCCCCGAGGGGGCGGATAACTATGGCTACACCTTC.

The genes are TRBV9 and TRBJ2-1, with 7 positions matching TRBD2. CDR1 is SGDLS, CDR2 YYNGEE, per germline. The V segment lost 0 bases and the J segment 3 bases; nucleotides outside the gene matches: 0. The CDR3 extends over 14 amino acids. CDR3 amino acids: CASSVGEGYNEQFF. The CDR3 nucleotides read TGTGCCAGCAGCGTAGGGGAGGGCTACAATGAGCAGTTCTTC. Complete variable domain (other parts from reference TRBV9 and TRBJ2-1): DSGVTQTPKHLITATGQRVTLRCSPRSGDLSVYWYQQSLDQGLQFLIQYYNGEERAKGNILERFSAQQFPDLHSELNLSSLELGDSALYFCASSVGEGYNEQFFGPGTRLTVL.

CDR3 sequence reads: CASSFFLAGAYEQYF. CDR3 coding DNA: TGTGCCAGCAGTTTCTTTCTAGCGGGAGCGTACGAGCAGTACTTC. The J gene is TRBJ2-7, the V gene TRBV27; TRBD2 aligns across 10 bases. Per germline, CDR1 MNHEY and CDR2 SMNVEV (reference sequence). The CDR3 extends over 15 amino acids. Trimming at V came to 3 bases and at J to 4 bases, leaving 6 bases not matched to a gene.

The chain is built from TRBV30 and TRBJ1-3; no reliable D call. The germline V and J ends were trimmed by 3 bases and 13 bases, with 13 bases remaining between them. The CDR3 runs to 11 residues. The germline V gene encodes CDR1 GTSNPN and CDR2 SVGIG (reference sequence). The CDR3 nucleotides are TGTGCCTGGAGCGGGGAGGTCGGGATATATTTT. Residues: CAWSGEVGIYF.

V usage is TRBV9 and J usage is TRBJ1-1; a weak D match, TRBD1 (5 bases). This CDR3 contains 14 residues. Trimming left V 2 bases short and J 3 bases short, with 11 bases between. The V gene's germline CDR1 is SGDLS and CDR2 YYNGEE. CDR3 in amino acids: CASSVMTADTEAFF. CDR3 bases: TGTGCCAGCAGCGTGATGACAGCCGACACTGAAGCTTTCTTT.

The chain carries TRBV7-8 and TRBJ2-7; D might be TRBD1 (6 bases). The germline V gene has CDR1 SGHVS and CDR2 FQNEAQ. The CDR3 is 15 residues long. V lost 2 bases and J lost 2, with 13 bases in between. CDR3: CASSLRDEGAYEQYF. Written as DNA, the CDR3 is TGTGCCAGCAGCTTAAGGGACGAGGGGGCCTACGAGCAGTACTTC.

In nucleotides, the CDR3 is TGTGCCAGCAGCGAAGGTGACTCCTCTCAGCTGTTTTTT. Translated, it gives CASSEGDSSQLFF. V and J are TRBV6-5 and TRBJ2-2; D gene unclear. Trimming removed 6 bases at V and 12 bases at J, with 17 bases between. Looked up from germline, CDR1 is MNHEY and CDR2 is SVGAGI. This CDR3 has 13 residues.

This clone was picked up one time. The chain has TRBV5-6 and TRBJ1-4; D unresolved. The V end lost 0 bases, the J end lost 4 bases, and 7 bases lay between the germline ends. The CDR3 spans 14 residues. Germline V lookup: CDR1 SGHDT, CDR2 YYEEEE. CDR3 nucleotide sequence: TGTGCCAGCAGCTTGGGGCAGTATAATGAAAAACTGTTTTTT. Its protein is CASSLGQYNEKLFF.

The rearrangement uses TRBV29-1 and TRBJ2-2, with TRBD2 matching over 14 bases. J was trimmed by 8 bases and V by 6 bases; bases with no gene match: 8. The germline V gene has CDR1 SQVTM and CDR2 ANQGSEA. This CDR3 comprises 15 residues. The CDR3 spells CSVGGLAGDHGELFF. The CDR3 bases are TGCAGCGTGGGGGGACTAGCGGGAGATCATGGGGAGCTGTTTTTT.

In its sample, this clone was seen a few times. The chain carries TRBV7-9 and TRBJ1-2, with D unresolved. CDR3 length equals 12 residues. Germline V CDR1 and CDR2: SEHNR, FQNEAQ (reference sequence). The V gene lost 2 bases and the J gene lost 6 bases, with 7 bases spanning the gap. CDR3 sequence: CASSLQGDGYTF. CDR3 DNA sequence: TGTGCCAGCAGCTTACAAGGAGATGGCTACACCTTC.

V usage is TRBV11-2 and J usage is TRBJ2-5; no reliable D call. Germline-derived CDR1 and CDR2 are SGHAT and FQNNGV. This CDR3 is 13 amino acids long. The V and J ends lost 4 bases and 1 base respectively, with 7 bases between them. The CDR3 DNA reads TGTGCCAGCAGCTCACAAGTCCAAGAGACCCAGTACTTC. Its protein is CASSSQVQETQYF.

There are a few counts of this clone. V usage is TRBV2 and J usage is TRBJ2-7; TRBD2 matches 7 bases. Germline V gene sequence: CDR1 SNHLY, CDR2 FYNNEI. V gave up 4 bases and J gave up 3 bases; unmatched junction bases: 9. The CDR3 is 15 residues long. This CDR3 is CASSGMGTTGYEQYF. The CDR3 coding sequence is TGTGCCAGCAGTGGGATGGGGACTACCGGCTACGAGCAGTACTTC.

This sequence joins TRBV10-3 and TRBJ1-1, with D perhaps matching TRBD1 (5 bases). The germline V gene encodes CDR1 ENHRY and CDR2 SYGVKD. The CDR3 is made up of 17 amino acids. Trimming removed 0 bases from V and 6 bases from J, with 20 bases in between. CDR3: CAISESFLPGSRAEAFF. DNA of the CDR3: TGTGCCATCAGTGAGTCGTTCTTACCGGGCTCCAGGGCTGAAGCTTTCTTT.

V is TRBV19 and J is TRBJ2-1; D is possibly TRBD1 (6 bases). Between the trimmed V and J ends, which lost 6 bases and 7 bases, there was a span of 16 bases. In germline, CDR1 is LNHDA, CDR2 SQIVND (reference sequence). The CDR3 loop spans 14 amino acids. Here the CDR3 DNA reads TGTGCCAGTAGCCTGGCTGGCAGGGGAAATGAGCAGTTCTTC. Its protein is CASSLAGRGNEQFF.

J is TRBJ2-2 and V is TRBV5-6, with 9 bases identical to TRBD1. The CDR3 extends over 14 amino acids. V trimming: 2 bases; J trimming: 5 bases; junction bases outside the gene matches: 1. Germline assignment: CDR1 SGHDT and CDR2 YYEEEE. The CDR3 DNA reads TGTGCCAGCAGCTTCGACAGGGGGACCGGGGAGCTGTTTTTT. It is translated as CASSFDRGTGELFF. Combining the CDR3 with reference TRBV5-6 and TRBJ2-2 gives the whole variable domain DAGVTQSPTHLIKTRGQQVTLRCSPKSGHDTVSWYQQALGQGPQFIFQYYEEEERQRGNFPDRFSGHQFPNYSSELNVNALLLGDSALYLCASSFDRGTGELFFGEGSRLTVL.

The genes are TRBV2 and TRBJ1-2; a possible D gene is TRBD1 (6 bases). The CDR3 is 12 amino acids. Germline CDR1 SNHLY, CDR2 FYNNEI. Trimming took off 8 bases at V and 4 bases at J, with 11 bases between the two ends. In nucleotides, the CDR3 is TGTGCCAGCTACACAGGGTTCTATGGCTACACCTTC. Translation gives CASYTGFYGYTF.

This clone was counted only a few times. This chain uses TRBV7-9 with TRBJ2-1, with D unclear. The germline gives CDR1 SEHNR, CDR2 FQNEAQ (reference sequence). V shed 6 bases and J shed 5 bases, with 14 bases lying between them. The CDR3 spans 14 residues. The CDR3, as DNA: TGTGCCAGCAGGCGTCGGATGGGCAACAATGAGCAGTTCTTC. The encoded protein is CASRRRMGNNEQFF.